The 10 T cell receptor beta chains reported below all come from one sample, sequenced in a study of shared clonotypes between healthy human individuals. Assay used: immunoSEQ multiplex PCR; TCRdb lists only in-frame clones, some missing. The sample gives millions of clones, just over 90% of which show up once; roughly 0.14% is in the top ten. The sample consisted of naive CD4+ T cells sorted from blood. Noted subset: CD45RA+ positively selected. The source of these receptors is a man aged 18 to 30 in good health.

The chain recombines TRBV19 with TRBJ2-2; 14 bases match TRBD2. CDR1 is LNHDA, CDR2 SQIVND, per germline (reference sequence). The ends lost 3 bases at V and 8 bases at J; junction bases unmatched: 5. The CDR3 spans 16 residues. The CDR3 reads CASSIGLAGGTGELFF. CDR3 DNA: TGTGCCAGTAGTATTGGACTAGCGGGGGGTACTGGGGAGCTGTTTTTT. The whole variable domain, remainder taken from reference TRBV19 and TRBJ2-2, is DGGITQSPKYLFRKEGQNVTLSCEQNLNHDAMYWYRQDPGQGLRLIYYSQIVNDFQKGDIAEGYSVSREKKESFPLTVTSAQKNPTAFYLCASSIGLAGGTGELFFGEGSRLTVL.

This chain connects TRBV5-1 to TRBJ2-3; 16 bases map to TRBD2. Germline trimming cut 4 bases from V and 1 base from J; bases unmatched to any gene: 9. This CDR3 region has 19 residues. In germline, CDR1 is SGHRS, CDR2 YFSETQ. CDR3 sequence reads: CASSQAGLAGGIRTDTQYF. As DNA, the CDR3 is TGCGCCAGCAGCCAAGCGGGACTAGCGGGGGGGATCCGCACAGATACGCAGTATTTT.

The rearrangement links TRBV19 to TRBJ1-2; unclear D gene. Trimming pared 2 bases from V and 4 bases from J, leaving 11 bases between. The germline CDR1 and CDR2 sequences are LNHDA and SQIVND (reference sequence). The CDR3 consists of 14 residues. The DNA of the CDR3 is TGTGCCAGTAGTATAAGGCCCGGTAGCTATGGCTACACCTTC. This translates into CASSIRPGSYGYTF.

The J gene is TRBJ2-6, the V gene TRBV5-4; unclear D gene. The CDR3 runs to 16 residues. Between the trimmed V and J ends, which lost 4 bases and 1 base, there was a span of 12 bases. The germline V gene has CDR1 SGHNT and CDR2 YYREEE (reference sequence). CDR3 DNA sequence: TGTGCCAGCAGCCCCGGCTGGCCGTCTGGGGCCAACGTCCTGACTTTC. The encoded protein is CASSPGWPSGANVLTF. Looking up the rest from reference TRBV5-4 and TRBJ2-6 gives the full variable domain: ETGVTQSPTHLIKTRGQQVTLRCSSQSGHNTVSWYQQALGQGPQFIFQYYREEENGRGNFPPRFSGLQFPNYSSELNVNALELDDSALYLCASSPGWPSGANVLTFGAGSRLTVL.

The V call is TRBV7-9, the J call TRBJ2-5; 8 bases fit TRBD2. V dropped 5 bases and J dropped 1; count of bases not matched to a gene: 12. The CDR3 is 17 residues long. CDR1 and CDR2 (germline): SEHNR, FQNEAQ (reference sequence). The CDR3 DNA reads TGTGCCAGCAGCGCAAACATCCGCGGGGGGACCCAAGAGACCCAGTACTTC. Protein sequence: CASSANIRGGTQETQYF.

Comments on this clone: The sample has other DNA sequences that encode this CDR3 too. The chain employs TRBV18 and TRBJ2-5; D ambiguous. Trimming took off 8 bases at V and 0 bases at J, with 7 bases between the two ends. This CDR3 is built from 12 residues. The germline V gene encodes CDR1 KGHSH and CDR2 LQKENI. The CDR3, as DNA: TGTGCCAGCAGCAGGAACCAAGAGACCCAGTACTTC. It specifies CASSRNQETQYF.

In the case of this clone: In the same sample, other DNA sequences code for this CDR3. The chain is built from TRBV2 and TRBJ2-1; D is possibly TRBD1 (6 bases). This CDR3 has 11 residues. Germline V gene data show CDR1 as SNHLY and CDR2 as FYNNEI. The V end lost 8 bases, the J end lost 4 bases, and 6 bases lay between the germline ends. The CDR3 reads CASGTYNEQFF. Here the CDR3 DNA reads TGTGCCAGCGGGACATACAATGAGCAGTTCTTC. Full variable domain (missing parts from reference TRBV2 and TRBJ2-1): EPEVTQTPSHQVTQMGQEVILRCVPISNHLYFYWYRQILGQKVEFLVSFYNNEISEKSEIFDDQFSVERPDGSNFTLKIRSTKLEDSAMYFCASGTYNEQFFGPGTRLTVL.

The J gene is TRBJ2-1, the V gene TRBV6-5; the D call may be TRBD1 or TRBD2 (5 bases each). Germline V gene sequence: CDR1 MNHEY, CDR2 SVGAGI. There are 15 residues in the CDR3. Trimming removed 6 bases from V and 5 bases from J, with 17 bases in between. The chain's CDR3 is CASSTRDRAHNEQFF. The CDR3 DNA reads TGTGCCAGCAGCACCCGGGACCGGGCCCACAATGAGCAGTTCTTC.

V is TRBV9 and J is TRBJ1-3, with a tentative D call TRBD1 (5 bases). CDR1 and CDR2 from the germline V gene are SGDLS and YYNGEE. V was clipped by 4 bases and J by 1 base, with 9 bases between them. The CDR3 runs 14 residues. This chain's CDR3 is CASSNGASGNTIYF. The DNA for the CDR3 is TGTGCCAGCAGCAACGGGGCTTCTGGAAACACCATATATTTT.

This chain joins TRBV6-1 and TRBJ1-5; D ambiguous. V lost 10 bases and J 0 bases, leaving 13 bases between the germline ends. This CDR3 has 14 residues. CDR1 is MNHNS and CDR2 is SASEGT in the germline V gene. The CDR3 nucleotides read TGTGCCACCCAACTCACTGATAGCAATCAGCCCCAGCATTTT. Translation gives CATQLTDSNQPQHF.